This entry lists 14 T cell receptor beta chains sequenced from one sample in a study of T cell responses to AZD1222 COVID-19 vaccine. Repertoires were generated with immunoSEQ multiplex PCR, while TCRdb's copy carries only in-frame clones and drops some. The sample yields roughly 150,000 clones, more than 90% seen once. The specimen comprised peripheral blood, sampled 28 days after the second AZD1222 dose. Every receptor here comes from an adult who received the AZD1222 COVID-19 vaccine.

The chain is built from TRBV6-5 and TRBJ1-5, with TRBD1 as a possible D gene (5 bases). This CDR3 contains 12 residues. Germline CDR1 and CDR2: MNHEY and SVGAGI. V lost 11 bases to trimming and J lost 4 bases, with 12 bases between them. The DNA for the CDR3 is TGTGCCGCAGGGAGGAGTAATCAGCCCCAGCATTTT. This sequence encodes CAAGRSNQPQHF.

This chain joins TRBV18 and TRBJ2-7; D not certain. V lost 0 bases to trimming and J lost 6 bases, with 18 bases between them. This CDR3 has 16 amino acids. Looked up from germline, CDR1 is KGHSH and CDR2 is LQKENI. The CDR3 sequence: CASSPPRSSASREQYF. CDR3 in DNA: TGTGCCAGCTCACCACCCCGCTCCAGCGCCAGCCGCGAGCAGTACTTC.

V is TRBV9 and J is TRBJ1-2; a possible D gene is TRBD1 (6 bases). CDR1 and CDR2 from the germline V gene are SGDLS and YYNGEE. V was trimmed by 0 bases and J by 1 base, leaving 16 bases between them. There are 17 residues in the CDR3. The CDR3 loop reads CASSVEGGPSVNYGYTF. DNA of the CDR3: TGTGCCAGCAGCGTAGAAGGGGGGCCTAGCGTTAACTATGGCTACACCTTC.

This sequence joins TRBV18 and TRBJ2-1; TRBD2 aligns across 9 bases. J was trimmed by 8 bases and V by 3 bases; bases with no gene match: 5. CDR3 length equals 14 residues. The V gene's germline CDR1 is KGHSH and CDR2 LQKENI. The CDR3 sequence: CASSPLAGVDEQFF. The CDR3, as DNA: TGTGCCAGCTCACCTTTAGCGGGAGTGGATGAGCAGTTCTTC.

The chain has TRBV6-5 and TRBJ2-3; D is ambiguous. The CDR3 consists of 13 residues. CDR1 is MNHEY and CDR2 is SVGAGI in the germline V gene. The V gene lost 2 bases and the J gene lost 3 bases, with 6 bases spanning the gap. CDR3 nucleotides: TGTGCCAGCAGTTACCGAACAACAGATACGCAGTATTTT. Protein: CASSYRTTDTQYF.

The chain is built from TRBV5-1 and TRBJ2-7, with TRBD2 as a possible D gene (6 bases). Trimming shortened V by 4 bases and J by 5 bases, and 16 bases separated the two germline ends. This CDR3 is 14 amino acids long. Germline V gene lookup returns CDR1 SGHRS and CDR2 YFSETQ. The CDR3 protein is CASSPGGWGDEQYF. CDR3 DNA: TGCGCCAGCAGCCCCGGAGGGTGGGGGGACGAGCAGTACTTC. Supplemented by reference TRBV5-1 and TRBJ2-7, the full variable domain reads KAGVTQTPRYLIKTRGQQVTLSCSPISGHRSVSWYQQTPGQGLQFLFEYFSETQRNKGNFPGRFSGRQFSNSRSEMNVSTLELGDSALYLCASSPGGWGDEQYFGPGTRLTVT.

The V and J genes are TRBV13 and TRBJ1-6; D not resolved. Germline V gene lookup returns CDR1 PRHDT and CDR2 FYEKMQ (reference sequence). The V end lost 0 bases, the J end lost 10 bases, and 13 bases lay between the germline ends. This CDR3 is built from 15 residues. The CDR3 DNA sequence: TGTGCCAGCAGCTTAGGGAGGAGGTTGGGATCACCCCTCCACTTT. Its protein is CASSLGRRLGSPLHF.

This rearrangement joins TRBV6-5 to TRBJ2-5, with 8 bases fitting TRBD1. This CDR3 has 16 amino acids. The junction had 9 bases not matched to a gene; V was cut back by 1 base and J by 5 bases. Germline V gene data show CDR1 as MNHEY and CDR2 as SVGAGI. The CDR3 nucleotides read TGTGCCAGCAGTTACTACGATCAGGGGGCAGGGGAGACCCAGTACTTC. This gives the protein CASSYYDQGAGETQYF.

CDR3 in DNA: TGTGCCAGCAGCTATAGACAGGATAATTCACCCCTCCACTTT. Translation: CASSYRQDNSPLHF. V and J are TRBV9 and TRBJ1-6, with D tentatively TRBD1 (6 bases). Germline V gives CDR1 SGDLS, CDR2 YYNGEE. The CDR3 runs 14 residues. V was trimmed by 4 bases and J by 5 bases, leaving 10 bases between them.

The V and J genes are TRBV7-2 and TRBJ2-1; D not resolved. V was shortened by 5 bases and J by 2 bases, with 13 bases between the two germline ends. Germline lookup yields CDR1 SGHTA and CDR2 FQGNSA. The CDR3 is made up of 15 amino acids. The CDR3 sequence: CASSPRVFPYNEQFF. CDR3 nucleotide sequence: TGTGCCAGCAGCCCACGAGTCTTCCCCTACAATGAGCAGTTCTTC.

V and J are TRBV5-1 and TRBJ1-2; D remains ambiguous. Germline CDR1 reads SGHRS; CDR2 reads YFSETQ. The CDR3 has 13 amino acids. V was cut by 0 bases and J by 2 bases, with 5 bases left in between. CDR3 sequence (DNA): TGCGCCAGCAGCTTGGGACCCAACTATGGCTACACCTTC. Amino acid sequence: CASSLGPNYGYTF. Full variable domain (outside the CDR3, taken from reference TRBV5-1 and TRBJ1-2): KAGVTQTPRYLIKTRGQQVTLSCSPISGHRSVSWYQQTPGQGLQFLFEYFSETQRNKGNFPGRFSGRQFSNSRSEMNVSTLELGDSALYLCASSLGPNYGYTFGSGTRLTVV.

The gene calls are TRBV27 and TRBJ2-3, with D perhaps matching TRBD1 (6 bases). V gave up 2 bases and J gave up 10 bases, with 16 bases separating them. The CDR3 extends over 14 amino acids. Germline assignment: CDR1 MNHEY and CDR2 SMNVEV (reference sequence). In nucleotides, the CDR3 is TGTGCCAGCAGTTTAAGTGGGGGCCTCGTCGCGCAGTATTTT. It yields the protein CASSLSGGLVAQYF.

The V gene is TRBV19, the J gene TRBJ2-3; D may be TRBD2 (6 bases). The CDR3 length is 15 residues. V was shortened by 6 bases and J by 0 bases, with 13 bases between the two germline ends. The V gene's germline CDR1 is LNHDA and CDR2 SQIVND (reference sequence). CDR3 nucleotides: TGTGCCAGTAGAAACCGGGGAGGTAGCACAGATACGCAGTATTTT. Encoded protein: CASRNRGGSTDTQYF.

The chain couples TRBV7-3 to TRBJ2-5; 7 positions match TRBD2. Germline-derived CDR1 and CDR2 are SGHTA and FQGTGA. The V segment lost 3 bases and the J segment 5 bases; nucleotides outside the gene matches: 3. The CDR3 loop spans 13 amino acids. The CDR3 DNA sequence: TGTGCCAGCAGCTTCGGGGAGGGGGAGACCCAGTACTTC. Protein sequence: CASSFGEGETQYF.